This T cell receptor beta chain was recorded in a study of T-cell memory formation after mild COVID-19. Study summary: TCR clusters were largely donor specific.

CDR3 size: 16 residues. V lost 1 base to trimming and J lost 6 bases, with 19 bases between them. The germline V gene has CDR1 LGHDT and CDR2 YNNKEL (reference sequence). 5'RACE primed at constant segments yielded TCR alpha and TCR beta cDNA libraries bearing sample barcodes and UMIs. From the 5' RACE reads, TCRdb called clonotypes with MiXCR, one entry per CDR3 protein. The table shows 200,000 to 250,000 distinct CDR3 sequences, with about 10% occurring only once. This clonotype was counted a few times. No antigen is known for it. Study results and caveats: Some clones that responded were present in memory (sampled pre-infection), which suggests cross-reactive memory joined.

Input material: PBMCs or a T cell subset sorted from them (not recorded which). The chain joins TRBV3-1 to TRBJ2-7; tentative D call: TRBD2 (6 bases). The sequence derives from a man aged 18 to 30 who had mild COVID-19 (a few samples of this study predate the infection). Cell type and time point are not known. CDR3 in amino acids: CASSQVGRRELSEQYF. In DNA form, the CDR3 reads TGTGCCAGCAGCCAAGTAGGGCGACGGGAGCTTTCCGAGCAGTACTTC.